The sequence of this T cell receptor beta chain was determined in a study of cytomegalovirus exposure and HLA in healthy donors. The CDR3 length is 16 residues. V trimming: 5 bases; J trimming: 5 bases; junction bases outside the gene matches: 13. Looked up from germline, CDR1 is MNHEY and CDR2 is SMNVEV (reference sequence). The donors were in the approximately 130-subject validation cohort, distinct from the 666-subject first cohort. TCRdb's copy holds only in-frame clones and misses some; the assay was immunoSEQ multiplex PCR. The sample includes approximately 150,000 clones, about 88% of them seen just once.

The sample was PBMCs. V gene TRBV27 combines with J gene TRBJ1-1; TRBD1 matches 8 bases. This clonotype was sampled from a woman under 30 in good health and CMV-seropositive. This CDR3 is CASSKISGTGGTEAFF. The CDR3 coding sequence is TGTGCCAGCAGTAAAATCTCCGGGACAGGAGGGACTGAAGCTTTCTTT.